These T cell receptor beta chains were read from a single sample in a study of Ad26.COV2.S vaccination and SARS-CoV-2 variants. Only in-frame clones appear in the TCRdb table, and some are missing; sequencing was by immunoSEQ multiplex PCR. The table shows under 150,000 clones, with 86% occurring only once. Source: peripheral blood, taken after recovery from COVID-19. All receptors derive from a human donor who had recovered from COVID-19. Each CDR3 is given with its conserved first and last residue. D genes are given only for firm matches. Clone size, where shown, is once, few, many, or a class for clones that have expanded.

size: NA; J: TRBJ2-1; V: TRBV2; D: NA; CDR3: CASREGPFYNEQFF; DNA: TGTGCCAGCAGAGAGGGTCCGTTCTACAATGAGCAGTTCTTC
size: NA; J: TRBJ2-7; V: TRBV6-5; D: NA; CDR3: CASSYLGPTYEQYF; DNA: TGTGCCAGCAGTTACTTGGGTCCTACCTACGAGCAGTACTTC
size: NA; J: TRBJ1-2; V: TRBV27; D: NA; CDR3: CASSFQGSYGYTF; DNA: TGTGCCAGCAGTTTCCAGGGTAGTTATGGCTACACCTTC
size: NA; J: TRBJ1-1; V: TRBV7-9; D: TRBD1; CDR3: CASTVPGQGDTEAFF; DNA: TGTGCCAGCACCGTACCGGGACAGGGTGACACTGAAGCTTTCTTT
size: NA; J: TRBJ2-3; V: TRBV28; D: NA; CDR3: CATRLEDTQYF; DNA: TGTGCCACTAGACTGGAGGATACGCAGTATTTT
size: NA; J: TRBJ2-1; V: TRBV27; D: TRBD2; CDR3: CASSVRGGYLNEQFF; DNA: TGTGCCAGCAGCGTCCGGGGGGGCTATTTGAATGAGCAGTTCTTC
size: NA; J: TRBJ1-5; V: TRBV2; D: NA; CDR3: CASSGGTSPSNQPQHF; DNA: TGTGCCAGCAGCGGCGGGACATCACCGAGCAATCAGCCCCAGCATTTT
size: NA; J: TRBJ2-1; V: TRBV5-4; D: NA; CDR3: CASSGDPYNEQFF; DNA: TGTGCCAGCAGCGGGGACCCCTACAATGAGCAGTTCTTC
size: NA; J: TRBJ2-3; V: TRBV20-1; D: NA; CDR3: CSASDGGTSCLDSCTDTQYF; DNA: TGCAGTGCTAGTGATGGTGGGACATCGTGCCTGGACTCGTGCACAGATACGCAGTATTTT
size: NA; J: TRBJ1-1; V: TRBV27; D: NA; CDR3: CASSLLGAEAFF; DNA: TGTGCCAGCAGTTTATTGGGGGCTGAAGCTTTCTTT
size: medium-sized; J: TRBJ1-2; V: TRBV9; D: NA; CDR3: CASSPSVGKYGYTF; DNA: TGTGCCAGCAGCCCATCCGTGGGGAAATATGGCTACACCTTC
size: NA; J: TRBJ2-2; V: TRBV2; D: NA; CDR3: CASKSETVNTGELFF; DNA: TGTGCCAGCAAGTCCGAGACAGTTAACACCGGGGAGCTGTTTTTT
size: NA; J: TRBJ1-6; V: TRBV12-3/TRBV12-4; D: TRBD1; CDR3: CASSPDRVSPLHF; DNA: TGTGCCAGCAGCCCGGACAGGGTTTCACCCCTCCACTTT
size: NA; J: TRBJ1-4; V: TRBV6-2/TRBV6-3; D: TRBD1; CDR3: CASSTIQGAREEKLFF; DNA: TGTGCCAGCAGTACGATACAGGGGGCGAGAGAGGAAAAACTGTTTTTT
size: NA; J: TRBJ1-4; V: TRBV3-1/TRBV3-2; D: NA; CDR3: CASRKGEKLFF; DNA: TGTGCCAGCCGTAAAGGGGAAAAACTGTTTTTT
size: NA; J: TRBJ2-7; V: TRBV11-2; D: NA; CDR3: CASSLRDLGGEQYF; DNA: TGTGCCAGCAGCTTACGCGACTTGGGGGGCGAGCAGTACTTC
size: NA; J: TRBJ2-5; V: TRBV11-3; D: NA; CDR3: CASSYDGETQYF; DNA: TGTGCCAGCAGCTATGACGGAGAGACCCAGTACTTC